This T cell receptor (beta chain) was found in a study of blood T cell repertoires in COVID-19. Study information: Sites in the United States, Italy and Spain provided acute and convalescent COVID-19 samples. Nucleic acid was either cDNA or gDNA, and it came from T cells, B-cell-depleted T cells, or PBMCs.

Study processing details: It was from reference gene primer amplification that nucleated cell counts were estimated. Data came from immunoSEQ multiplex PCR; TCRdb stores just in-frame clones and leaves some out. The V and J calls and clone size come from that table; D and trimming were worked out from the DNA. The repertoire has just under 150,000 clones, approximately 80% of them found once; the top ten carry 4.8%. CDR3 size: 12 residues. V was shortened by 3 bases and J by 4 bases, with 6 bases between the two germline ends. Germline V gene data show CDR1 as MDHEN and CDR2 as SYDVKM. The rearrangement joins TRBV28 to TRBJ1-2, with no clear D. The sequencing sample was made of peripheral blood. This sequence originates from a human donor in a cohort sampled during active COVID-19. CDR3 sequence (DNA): TGTGCCAGCAGTTTCACAGCCTATGGCTACACCTTC. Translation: CASSFTAYGYTF.